One and the same sample provided the 2 T cell receptor beta chains below, sequenced in a study of CDR3 diversity in severe acne. MiXCR was run by TCRdb on the PCR reads, yielding one entry per CDR3 protein. The data contain some 84,000 distinct CDR3 sequences, 45% to 50% of them singletons. Sequencing used blood. The origin of the receptors is a male donor in good health, serving as a control.

This chain links TRBV25-1 with TRBJ2-7; 10 bases line up with TRBD1. Per germline, CDR1 MGHDK and CDR2 SYGVNS. The CDR3 loop spans 15 amino acids. With 3 bases clipped from V and 5 bases from J, the junction kept 7 bases outside the gene matches. The CDR3 protein is CASSETGTGAHEQYF. The CDR3 nucleotides read TGTGCCAGCAGTGAGACCGGGACAGGGGCCCACGAGCAGTACTTC.

This sequence joins TRBV20-1 and TRBJ2-5, with a possible D match to TRBD2 (6 bases). Per germline, CDR1 DFQATT and CDR2 SNEGSKA (reference sequence). The CDR3 covers 12 residues. Trimming left V 7 bases short and J 3 bases short, with 12 bases between. The CDR3 nucleotides are TGCAGTGAAAGAGGCGGGGAAGAGACCCAGTACTTC. Its protein is CSERGGEETQYF.